There are a few counts of the clone carrying this T cell receptor beta chain. Its antigen remains unidentified. Other nucleotide sequences from this sample produce the same CDR3. The sample is drawn from a study of shared clonotypes between healthy human individuals. Study observations and caveats: The sole specimen, blood, was sampled, and tissue repertoires likely differ. Large sequencing depth failed to make sorted-subset sequencing complete, rarefaction showed.

CD8 memory was a combination of CD45RO+ cells and CCR7-negative CD45RA+ TemRA cells. Approximately 210 ng DNA, around 30,000 T cell genomes, went into each sorted-subset replicate PCR. The table came from immunoSEQ multiplex PCR; TCRdb's copy has only in-frame clones and leaves some out. The sample has 85,000 to 100,000 clones, less than 80% seen once; the top ten hold 45%. The CDR3 has 11 amino acids. Germline values: CDR1 MDHEN, CDR2 SYDVKM. Trimming stripped 6 bases from V and 4 bases from J, with 6 bases between. The chain links TRBV28 to TRBJ1-2, with unresolved D. Sequenced sample: memory CD8+ T cells sorted from blood. The subset here: CD45RO+ cells pooled with CCR7-negative TemRA cells. The TCR sequence derives from a man aged 25 to 45 in good health. The chain's CDR3 is CASSRSYGYTF. In DNA form, the CDR3 reads TGTGCCAGCAGCCGGTCCTATGGCTACACCTTC.